This T cell receptor (beta chain) was recorded in a study of blood T cell repertoires in COVID-19. The wider study: The cDNA or gDNA used as material had been derived from T cells, B-cell-depleted T cells, or PBMCs.

CDR1 and CDR2 (germline): GTSNPN, SVGIG (reference sequence). Trimming took 1 base from V and 10 from J, leaving 19 bases between them. The CDR3 extends over 14 amino acids. Sequencing used immunoSEQ multiplex PCR; TCRdb keeps in-frame clones, though not all of them. The repertoire holds 350,000 to 450,000 clones, with about 88% as singletons. This TCR was sampled from a woman aged 60-70 years with COVID-19, enrolled during active disease. Sequenced: peripheral blood. V and J are TRBV30 and TRBJ1-1, with D maybe TRBD1 (6 bases). This chain's CDR3 is CAWSGTALSVGAFF. CDR3 bases: TGTGCCTGGAGTGGGACAGCCCTAAGCGTCGGAGCTTTCTTT.